The following is a TCR beta chain sequence with its context. These data belong to a study of blood T cell repertoires in COVID-19. At the level of the study: Collection of acute and convalescent COVID-19 samples took place in the United States, Italy and Spain.

Per the authors' pipeline: Reference gene primers were amplified, and this amplification served to estimate nucleated cell counts. Some clones are missing from TCRdb's copy, which holds only in-frame ones; the method was immunoSEQ multiplex PCR. The D gene and trimming were derived from the DNA, and the V and J assignments and clone size from that table. The sample shows approximately 23,000 clones, approximately 90% of them seen only once. The CDR3 runs 17 residues. Per the germline V gene, CDR1 is SGHDT and CDR2 is YYEEEE. V lost 3 bases, J lost 4 bases, and 14 bases stayed unmatched. This receptor was identified in a woman of 80 years or more with active COVID-19. What was sequenced was peripheral blood. The V and J genes are TRBV5-6 and TRBJ2-5; TRBD1 matches at 8 bases. The CDR3 spells CASSWSLWTGFVETQYF. CDR3 sequence (DNA): TGTGCCAGCAGCTGGTCCCTCTGGACAGGGTTTGTAGAGACCCAGTACTTC.